The present TCR beta chain was sequenced within a study of CD8+ T cells in alopecia areata. Overall study findings and caveats: With patients, TCR sharing proved less clear than in mice, a difference possibly related to HLA. Greater clonality was observed in lesional scalp samples, especially alopecia totalis/universalis, versus normal scalp.

Following RNA extraction, reverse transcription yielded cDNA that acted as the sequencing template. Method: immunoSEQ multiplex PCR; TCRdb's copy keeps in-frame clones and lacks some. The table includes about 110,000 clones, over 55% detected once. Regarding this clone: Its antigen remains unidentified.

Collection of lesional scalp punch biopsies and peripheral blood was performed in alopecia areata patients. A FACSAria was used to sort CD4+ and CD8+ T cells. These cells came from PBMCs. Germline loops: CDR1 SEHNR, CDR2 FQNEAQ (reference sequence). Deletions cut 1 base from V and 2 bases from J, with 8 bases between. The CDR3 extends over 15 amino acids. Sample: NKG2D-low CD8+ T cells sorted from blood. This rearrangement joins TRBV7-9 to TRBJ2-2, with D tentatively TRBD2 (6 bases). The sequence was obtained from a human donor with alopecia areata. The CDR3 sequence: CASSLEAGNTGELFF. The CDR3 DNA sequence: TGTGCCAGCAGCTTAGAAGCGGGCAACACCGGGGAGCTGTTTTTT.